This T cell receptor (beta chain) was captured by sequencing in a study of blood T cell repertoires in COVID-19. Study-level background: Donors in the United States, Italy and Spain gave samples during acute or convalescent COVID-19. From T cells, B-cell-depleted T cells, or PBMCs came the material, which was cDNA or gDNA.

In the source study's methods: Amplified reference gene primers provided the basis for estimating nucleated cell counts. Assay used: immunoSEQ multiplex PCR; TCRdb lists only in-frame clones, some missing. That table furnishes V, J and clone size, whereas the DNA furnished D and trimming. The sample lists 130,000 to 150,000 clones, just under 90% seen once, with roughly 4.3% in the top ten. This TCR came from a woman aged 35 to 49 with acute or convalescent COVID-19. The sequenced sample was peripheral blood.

The CDR3 reads CAWSSETGDSLRSEQYF. In nucleotides, the CDR3 is TGTGCCTGGAGTTCCGAGACAGGGGATTCTCTCCGGTCCGAGCAGTACTTC. This chain joins TRBV30 and TRBJ2-7, with 8 bases that match TRBD1. The germline V gene has CDR1 GTSNPN and CDR2 SVGIG (reference sequence). This CDR3 region has 17 residues. The junction had 18 bases not matched to a gene; V was cut back by 2 bases and J by 6 bases.